The clone carrying this T cell receptor beta chain was seen ten or more times. The antigen is unknown. At one end the junction does not follow the germline gene, possibly because of a read error. The data were taken from a study of neurological immune-mediated disorders. Whole-study results and caveats: Expansion of TCR clones was greatest in HTLV-1-associated myelopathy and smallest in multiple sclerosis, where it fell below that of healthy controls. Phylogenetic grouping placed 18 of 34 multiple sclerosis patients' repertoires in one related-CDR3 cluster, a possible signature. In multiple sclerosis patients, the repertoire cluster was unrelated to clinical or MRI findings.

The making of cDNA relied on 5'RACE with 10-nucleotide random UMIs. TCRdb recomputed calls from the 5' RACE reads with MiXCR, one row per CDR3 protein. Here the sample spans approximately 38,000 distinct CDR3 sequences, 2% to 2.5% being singletons. The CDR3 spans 14 residues. Germline CDR1 reads SGHKS; CDR2 reads YYEKEE (reference sequence). Sequenced sample: PBMCs. The rearrangement uses TRBV5-5 and TRBJ2-6; D possibly uses TRBD1 or TRBD2 (6 bases each). The sequence came from a man in his fifties with multiple sclerosis. CDR3 amino acids: CASSSRKGGNVLTF. CDR3 sequence (DNA): TGTGCCAGCAGCTCCCGGAAGGGGGGCAACGTCCTGACTTTC.